This TCR beta chain originates from a study of T-cell memory formation after mild COVID-19. Across the study: In these data, TCR clusters were largely donor specific. The study's findings and limits: Contracting clones from day 15 to 85 had balanced CD4/CD8; later expanders favoured CD4+. Contracting CD4+ clones lay largely in CM and EM, with CD8+ ones residing in EMRA.

V trimming: 2 bases; J trimming: 7 bases; junction bases outside the gene matches: 4. The CDR3 is made up of 13 amino acids. The germline gives CDR1 SNHLY, CDR2 FYNNEI. Note on this clonotype: Its antigen remains unidentified.

The TCR alpha and TCR beta cDNA libraries, bearing sample barcodes and UMIs, were generated by 5'RACE using constant-segment primers. TCRdb itself ran the 5' RACE reads through MiXCR, one entry per CDR3 protein. The table has some 490,000 distinct CDR3 sequences, about 20% seen once. This receptor was taken from an adult woman who had mild COVID-19 (a few samples of this study predate the infection). Cell type and time point are not known. Material: PBMCs or a T cell subset sorted from them (not recorded which). The chain uses TRBV2 and TRBJ2-7, with 8 bases lining up with TRBD1. CDR3 sequence: CASSETGGLEQYF. The CDR3 bases are TGTGCCAGCAGTGAAACAGGGGGTCTGGAGCAGTACTTC.